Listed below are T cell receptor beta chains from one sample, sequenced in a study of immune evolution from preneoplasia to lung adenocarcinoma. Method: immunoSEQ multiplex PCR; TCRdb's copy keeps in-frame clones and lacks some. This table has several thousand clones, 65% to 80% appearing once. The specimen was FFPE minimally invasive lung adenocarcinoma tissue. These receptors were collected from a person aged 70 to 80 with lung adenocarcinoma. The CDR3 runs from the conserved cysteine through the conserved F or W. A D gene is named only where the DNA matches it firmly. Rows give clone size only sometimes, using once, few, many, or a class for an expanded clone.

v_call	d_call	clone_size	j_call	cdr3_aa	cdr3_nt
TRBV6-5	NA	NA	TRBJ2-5	CASSYKAGGETQYF	TGTGCCAGCAGTTACAAAGCTGGCGGGGAGACCCAGTACTTC
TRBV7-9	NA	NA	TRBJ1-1	CARDRWRTEAFF	TGTGCCCGCGATAGGTGGCGCACTGAAGCTTTCTTT
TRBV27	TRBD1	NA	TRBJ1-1	CASKDRGNTEAFF	TGTGCCAGCAAAGACAGGGGGAACACTGAAGCTTTCTTT
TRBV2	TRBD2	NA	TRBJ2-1	CASSGLAGWNEQFF	TGTGCCAGCAGTGGACTAGCGGGATGGAATGAGCAGTTCTTC
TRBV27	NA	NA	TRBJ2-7	CASLERGRSYEQYF	TGTGCCAGCCTGGAGAGGGGGAGGTCCTACGAGCAGTACTTC
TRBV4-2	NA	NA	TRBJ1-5	CASSPRQGRHNQPQHF	TGTGCCAGCAGCCCCCGCCAGGGGCGACACAATCAGCCCCAGCATTTT
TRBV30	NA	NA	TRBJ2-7	CAWSPPYGGEQYF	TGTGCCTGGAGTCCACCATATGGCGGCGAGCAGTACTTC
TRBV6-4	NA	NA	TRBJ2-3	CASRRGSETDTQYF	TGTGCCAGCAGAAGGGGTAGCGAAACAGATACGCAGTATTTT
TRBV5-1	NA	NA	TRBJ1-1	CASSFREQTEAFF	TGCGCCAGCAGCTTCCGGGAACAGACTGAAGCTTTCTTT
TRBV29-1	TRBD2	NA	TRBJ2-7	CSVGSGAYEQYF	TGCAGCGTGGGTAGCGGGGCCTACGAGCAGTACTTC
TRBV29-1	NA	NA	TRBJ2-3	CSVVGGSTDTQYF	TGCAGCGTTGTCGGCGGGAGCACAGATACGCAGTATTTT
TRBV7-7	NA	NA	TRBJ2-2	CASSSGRENTGELFF	TGTGCCAGCAGCTCGGGACGGGAGAACACCGGGGAGCTGTTTTTT
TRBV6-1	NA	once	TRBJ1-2	CASRKDPGQYGYTF	TGTGCCAGCAGAAAGGACCCCGGACAGTATGGCTACACCTTC
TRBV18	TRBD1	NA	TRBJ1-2	CASSLITGTGGYKGYTF	TGTGCCAGCTCACTGATCACCGGGACAGGGGGTTATAAAGGCTACACCTTC
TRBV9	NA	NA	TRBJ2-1	CASSLGGTRYNEQFF	TGTGCCAGCAGTCTGGGGGGTACGCGGTACAATGAGCAGTTCTTC
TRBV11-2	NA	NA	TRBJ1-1	CASSFSHDTGTEAFF	TGTGCCAGCAGCTTTTCCCACGACACTGGAACTGAAGCTTTCTTT
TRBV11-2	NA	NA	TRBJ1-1	CASSLVVRDTEAFF	TGTGCCAGCAGCTTAGTGGTCCGGGACACTGAAGCTTTCTTT
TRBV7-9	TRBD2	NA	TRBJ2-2	CASSARGLLSGELFF	TGTGCCAGCAGCGCCCGGGGACTACTAAGCGGGGAGCTGTTTTTT
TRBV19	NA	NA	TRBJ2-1	CASSPRWEEQFF	TGTGCCAGTAGTCCCCGTTGGGAGGAGCAGTTCTTC
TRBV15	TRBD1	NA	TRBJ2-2	CATSGQEHTGELFF	TGTGCCACCAGCGGACAGGAGCACACCGGGGAGCTGTTTTTT